Many counts were recorded for the clone carrying this TCR beta chain. This entry belongs to a study of Graves' ophthalmopathy and Graves' hyperthyroidism. Stable hyperthyroidism meant no ophthalmopathy within 18 months of follow-up. The diagnostic workup employed clinical symptoms, serum thyroxine, TRAb, thyroid ultrasound and orbital computed tomography. In germline, CDR1 is MNHEY, CDR2 SVGEGT. The CDR3 runs 16 residues. V trimming: 6 bases; J trimming: 5 bases; junction bases outside the gene matches: 10. Transcripts of RNA were the source for amplifying TCR beta CDR3 regions. Second-round multiplex PCR came after first-round RT-PCR with HTBI primers. TCRdb itself ran the multiplex PCR reads through MiXCR, one entry per CDR3 protein. The data hold a few hundred thousand distinct CDR3 sequences, with about 18% observed a single time.

The rearrangement uses TRBV6-2 or TRBV6-3 and TRBJ2-2; 9 bases agree with TRBD2. This sequence was found in an adult woman with stable Graves' hyperthyroidism. What was sequenced was peripheral blood. Written as DNA, the CDR3 is TGTGCCAGCAGCGATCTGCGGCGGGAGGGGACCGGGGAGCTGTTTTTT. It yields the protein CASSDLRREGTGELFF.